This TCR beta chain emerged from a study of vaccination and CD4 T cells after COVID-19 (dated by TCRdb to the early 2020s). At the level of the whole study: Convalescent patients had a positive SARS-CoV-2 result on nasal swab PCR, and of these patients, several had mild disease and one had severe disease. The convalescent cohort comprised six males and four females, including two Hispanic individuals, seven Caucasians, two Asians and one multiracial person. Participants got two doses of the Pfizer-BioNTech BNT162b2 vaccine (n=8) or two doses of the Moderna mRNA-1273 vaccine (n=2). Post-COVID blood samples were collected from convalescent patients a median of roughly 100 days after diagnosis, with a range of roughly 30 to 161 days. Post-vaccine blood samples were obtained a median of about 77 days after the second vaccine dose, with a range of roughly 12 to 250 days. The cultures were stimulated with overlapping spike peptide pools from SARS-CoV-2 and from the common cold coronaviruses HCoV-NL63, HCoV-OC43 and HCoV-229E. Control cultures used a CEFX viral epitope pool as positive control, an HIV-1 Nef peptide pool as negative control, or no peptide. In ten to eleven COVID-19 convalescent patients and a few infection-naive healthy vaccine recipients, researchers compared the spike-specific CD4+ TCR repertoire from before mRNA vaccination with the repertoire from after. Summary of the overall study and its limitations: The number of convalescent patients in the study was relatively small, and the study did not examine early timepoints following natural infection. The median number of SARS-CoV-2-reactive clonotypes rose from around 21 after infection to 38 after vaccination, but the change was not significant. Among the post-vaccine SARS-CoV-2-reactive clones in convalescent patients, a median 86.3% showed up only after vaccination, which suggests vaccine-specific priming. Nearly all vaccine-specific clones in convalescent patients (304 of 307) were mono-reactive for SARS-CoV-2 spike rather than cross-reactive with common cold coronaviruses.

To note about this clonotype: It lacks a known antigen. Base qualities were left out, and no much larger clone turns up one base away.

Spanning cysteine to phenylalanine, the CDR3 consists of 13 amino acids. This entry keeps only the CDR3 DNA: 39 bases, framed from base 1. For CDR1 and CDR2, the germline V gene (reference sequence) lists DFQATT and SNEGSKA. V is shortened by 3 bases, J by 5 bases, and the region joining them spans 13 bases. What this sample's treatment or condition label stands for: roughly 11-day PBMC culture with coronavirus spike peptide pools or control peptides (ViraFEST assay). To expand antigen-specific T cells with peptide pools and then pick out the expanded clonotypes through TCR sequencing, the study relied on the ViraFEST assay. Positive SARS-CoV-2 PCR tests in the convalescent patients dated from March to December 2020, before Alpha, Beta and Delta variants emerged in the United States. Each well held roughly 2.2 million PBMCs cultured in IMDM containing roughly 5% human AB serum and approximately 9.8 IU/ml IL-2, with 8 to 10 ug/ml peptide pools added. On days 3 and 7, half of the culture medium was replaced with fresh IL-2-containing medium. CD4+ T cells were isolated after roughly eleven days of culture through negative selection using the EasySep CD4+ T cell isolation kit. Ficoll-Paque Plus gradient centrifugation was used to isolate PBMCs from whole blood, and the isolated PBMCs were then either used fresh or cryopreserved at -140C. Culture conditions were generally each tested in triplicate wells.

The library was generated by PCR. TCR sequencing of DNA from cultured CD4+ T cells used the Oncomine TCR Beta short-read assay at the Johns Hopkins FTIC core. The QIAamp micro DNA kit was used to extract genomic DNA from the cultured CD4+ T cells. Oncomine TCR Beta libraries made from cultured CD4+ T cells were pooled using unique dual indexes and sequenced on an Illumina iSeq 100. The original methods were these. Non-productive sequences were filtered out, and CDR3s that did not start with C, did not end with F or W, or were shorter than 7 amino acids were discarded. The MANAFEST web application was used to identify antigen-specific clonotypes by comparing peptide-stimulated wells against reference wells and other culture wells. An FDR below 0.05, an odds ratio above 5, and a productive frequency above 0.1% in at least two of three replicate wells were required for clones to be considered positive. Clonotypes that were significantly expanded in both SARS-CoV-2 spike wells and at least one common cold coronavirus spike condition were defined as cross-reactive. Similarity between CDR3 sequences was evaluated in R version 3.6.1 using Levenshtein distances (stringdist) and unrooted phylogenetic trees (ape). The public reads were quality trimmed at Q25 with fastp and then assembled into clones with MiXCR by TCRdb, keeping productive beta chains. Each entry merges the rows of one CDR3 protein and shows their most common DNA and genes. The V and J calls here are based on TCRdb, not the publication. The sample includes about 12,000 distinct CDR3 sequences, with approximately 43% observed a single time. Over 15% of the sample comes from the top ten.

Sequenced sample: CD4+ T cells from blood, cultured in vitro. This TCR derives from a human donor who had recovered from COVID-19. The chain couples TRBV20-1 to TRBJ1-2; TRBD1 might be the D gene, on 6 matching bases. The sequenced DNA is TGCAGTGCTAGCTCCACGGACAGATATGGCTACACCTTC. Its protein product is CSASSTDRYGYTF.